Following are 15 T cell receptor beta chains from one sample sequenced in a study of cytomegalovirus exposure and HLA in healthy donors. Method: immunoSEQ multiplex PCR; TCRdb's copy keeps in-frame clones and lacks some. This table has some 110,000 clones, about 91% appearing once. What was sequenced was PBMCs. Receptors originate from a man between 18 and 29 years old in good health and CMV-seronegative.

This clone has just one count. J is TRBJ2-7 and V is TRBV14; 8 nucleotides line up with TRBD1. Germline V lookup: CDR1 SGHDN, CDR2 FVKESK. V gave up 5 bases and J gave up 3 bases; unmatched junction bases: 6. CDR3 length: 14 amino acids. CDR3 coding DNA: TGTGCCAGCAGCGAATGGACAGGGATCTACGAGCAGTACTTC. Translating gives CASSEWTGIYEQYF.

The chain couples TRBV10-2 to TRBJ2-1; D remains ambiguous. The ends were cut back, 0 bases at V and 6 bases at J, with 9 bases in the middle. The CDR3 extends over 14 amino acids. In germline, CDR1 is WSHSY, CDR2 SAAADI. CDR3 in DNA: TGCGCCAGCAGTGAGTCTTTCATTTCCAATGAGCAGTTCTTC. Protein product: CASSESFISNEQFF.

The chain recombines TRBV11-2 with TRBJ1-2; D is uncertain. V was trimmed by 5 bases and J by 2 bases, leaving 9 bases between them. The CDR3 covers 13 residues. Germline CDR1 is SGHAT and CDR2 is FQNNGV. CDR3 coding DNA: TGTGCCAGCAGCCCGGGCGGGAACTATGGCTACACCTTC. This sequence encodes CASSPGGNYGYTF.

J is TRBJ2-7 and V is TRBV5-1; no reliable D call. CDR3 length: 14 amino acids. CDR1 SGHRS and CDR2 YFSETQ come from the germline V gene. Trimming left V 2 bases short and J 3 bases short, with 12 bases between. The CDR3 DNA follows: TGCGCCAGCAGCTTAACCCCGGAGAACTACGAGCAGTACTTC. Amino acid sequence: CASSLTPENYEQYF.

This chain joins TRBV6-1 and TRBJ2-1; D gene unclear. The CDR3 consists of 12 residues. Germline values: CDR1 MNHNS, CDR2 SASEGT. V lost 1 base to trimming and J lost 9 bases, with 7 bases between them. Written as DNA, the CDR3 is TGTGCCAGCAGTGAAGTCGTGTTTGAGCAGTTCTTC. Its protein is CASSEVVFEQFF.

The V and J genes are TRBV9 and TRBJ2-7; possible D gene TRBD2, 5 bases. V was trimmed by 3 bases and J by 4 bases, leaving 5 bases between them. The V gene's germline CDR1 is SGDLS and CDR2 YYNGEE. The CDR3 runs 11 residues. The CDR3: CASSAGYEQYF. For the CDR3, the DNA is TGTGCCAGCAGCGCGGGGTACGAGCAGTACTTC.

The chain is built from TRBV18 and TRBJ1-6; D possibly corresponds to TRBD1 (5 bases). Trimming cost V 6 bases and J 3 bases, with 9 bases left between them. The CDR3 has 14 residues. Germline CDR1 KGHSH, CDR2 LQKENI. DNA of the CDR3: TGTGCCAGCTCCCTCAGGGACTATAATTCACCCCTCCACTTT. Its translation: CASSLRDYNSPLHF.

This clone was seen just once. The rearrangement joins TRBV18 to TRBJ2-3; 10 bases map to TRBD1. In germline, CDR1 is KGHSH, CDR2 LQKENI. V dropped 3 bases and J dropped 5; count of bases not matched to a gene: 5. This CDR3 has 15 amino acids. The CDR3 spells CASSPPGQGIDTQYF. DNA of the CDR3: TGTGCCAGCTCACCGCCGGGACAGGGGATAGATACGCAGTATTTT.

J is TRBJ2-7 and V is TRBV27, with D maybe TRBD1 (5 bases). The CDR3 loop spans 13 amino acids. V shed 6 bases and J shed 2 bases, with 11 bases lying between them. Germline values: CDR1 MNHEY, CDR2 SMNVEV (reference sequence). CDR3: CASRQGAAYEQYF. The CDR3 coding sequence is TGTGCCAGCAGGCAGGGCGCGGCCTACGAGCAGTACTTC.

The chain is built from TRBV11-2 and TRBJ2-7; 7 nucleotides agree with TRBD2. The CDR3 extends over 14 amino acids. Germline V gene data show CDR1 as SGHAT and CDR2 as FQNNGV. Unmatched junction bases numbered 7, after V lost 1 base and J lost 7 bases. The CDR3: CASSLVGGTGEQYF. The CDR3, as DNA: TGTGCCAGCAGCTTAGTCGGGGGGACGGGTGAGCAGTACTTC. Using reference TRBV11-2 and TRBJ2-7 for the parts outside the CDR3, the full variable domain is EAGVAQSPRYKIIEKRQSVAFWCNPISGHATLYWYQQILGQGPKLLIQFQNNGVVDDSQLPKDRFSAERLKGVDSTLKIQPAKLEDSAVYLCASSLVGGTGEQYFGPGTRLTVT.

This chain connects TRBV27 to TRBJ1-4; TRBD1 agrees at 8 bases. V shed 4 bases and J 4 bases; nucleotides not matched to a gene: 5. This CDR3 is built from 15 residues. The V gene's germline CDR1 is MNHEY and CDR2 SMNVEV (reference sequence). This CDR3 reads CASSSGGAGNEKLFF. The CDR3 DNA reads TGTGCCAGCAGTTCAGGGGGCGCGGGTAATGAAAAACTGTTTTTT.

V gene TRBV5-4 combines with J gene TRBJ1-2, with a possible D match to TRBD1 (5 bases). The V end lost 0 bases, the J end lost 4 bases, and 10 bases lay between the germline ends. CDR3 length: 14 amino acids. Germline V gene lookup returns CDR1 SGHNT and CDR2 YYREEE (reference sequence). The CDR3, as DNA: TGTGCCAGCAGCTTGGGCGGGGCGACCTATGGCTACACCTTC. The encoded protein is CASSLGGATYGYTF.

The V gene is TRBV7-2, the J gene TRBJ1-1, with 7 bases lining up with TRBD1. Germline values: CDR1 SGHTA, CDR2 FQGNSA. Germline trimming cut 3 bases from V and 4 bases from J; bases unmatched to any gene: 5. This CDR3 has 14 amino acids. The CDR3 nucleotides read TGTGCCAGCAGCTTGGAGGGGGCGGTCACTGAAGCTTTCTTT. It encodes CASSLEGAVTEAFF.

This clone was counted a few times. The chain is built from TRBV5-5 and TRBJ2-5; tentatively, D is TRBD1 (6 bases). This CDR3 contains 13 residues. CDR1 SGHKS and CDR2 YYEKEE come from the germline V gene (reference sequence). Trimming removed 4 bases at V and 5 bases at J, with 12 bases between. The DNA for the CDR3 is TGTGCCAGCAGCATTACAGGGTGGGAGACCCAGTACTTC. It specifies CASSITGWETQYF.

The CDR3 nucleotides are TGTGCCAGCAGCTTTAGCGGGGGGTCTCAAAACATTCAGTACTTC. Amino acid sequence: CASSFSGGSQNIQYF. The gene calls are TRBV11-2 and TRBJ2-4, with 10 positions matching TRBD2. CDR1 is SGHAT, CDR2 FQNNGV, per germline. The CDR3 consists of 15 residues. V lost 3 bases, J lost 5 bases, and 4 bases stayed unmatched.